This T cell receptor (beta chain) is from a study of somatic mutations in cytotoxic T cells in rheumatoid arthritis (dated by TCRdb to about 2017). As for the study more broadly: Patient peripheral blood (30 ml EDTA) was drawn right after diagnosis and before any treatment started. Whether expanded CD8+ T-cell clones in untreated, newly diagnosed rheumatoid arthritis carry somatic mutations was the study question, and clonality was characterized with TCRB deep sequencing. Patient and control groups had essentially identical median ages. A total of some 63 rheumatoid arthritis patients and over 15 healthy controls underwent TCRB deep sequencing. Some V beta antibody-stained T-cell populations were flow-sorted on a FACSAria II or Sony SH800 at nearly 100% purity, and sorted V beta1+ cells also underwent TCRB sequencing. Broad study findings and their caveats: Rheumatoid arthritis patients and age-matched healthy controls did not significantly differ in CD8+ T-cell clonality. CD8+ clonality increased with age in patients (Spearman r ≈ 0.49) but not in healthy controls. Viral specificity could not be ruled out by absence from virus-specific databases, and the antigen targets of the expanded CD8+ clones remained unknown. Several identical CD8+ TCRB sequences were found in both blood and synovial fluid, and in about an eighth of the 65 patients the largest CD8+ clone exceeded 20% of CD8+ cells.

Flow cytometry confirmed the purity of CD4+ and CD8+ cells that had been isolated by positive magnetic bead selection on an AutoMACS. After a first flow cytometry screen using a TCR V beta antibody panel, clonal expansions were characterized through TCRB deep sequencing of sorted CD8+ fractions. Peripheral blood mononuclear cells were isolated by Ficoll-Paque PLUS density gradient separation. DNA from CD4-enriched, CD8-enriched or PBMC samples was extracted using Nucleospin Tissue or Tissue XS kits and then quantified on a Qubit 2.0 fluorometer. Note on this clone: The clone's antigen remains unknown. No qualities accompany the bases; no much larger clone lies one base away.

Genomic DNA underwent TCRB CDR3 sequencing using the immunoSEQ assay. Per the original workflow: Published virus-specific TCRB sequences were compared with patient CD8+ clones larger than 1%, and only a few matches were found. Only productive TCRB rearrangements were included in the analyses. Clonality was calculated as a Shannon entropy-based productive clonality index, and a clone was defined by a unique TCRB CDR3 sequence. The template counts of each clone relative to the total templates per sample were used to calculate repertoire overlap between two samples. Flow cytometry-measured V-gene usage correlated with V-gene usage from TCRB sequencing, with a Spearman r of roughly 0.56. TCRdb limited this immuneACCESS table to in-frame rearrangements with V and J called. A share of clones is missing; checked studies link under half to unresolved V genes, and the rest is unexplained. V and J calls plus clone size are reproduced from that table; the DNA served to infer D and trimming. Counted in this sample were roughly 11,000 clones; 55% to 85% of them appeared once. Less than 40% of the sample lies in the top ten.

The material sequenced was CD8+ T cells sorted from blood. This TCR was recovered from an adult with rheumatoid arthritis.

The DNA reads as follows: TGTGCCAGCAGCTCAGTTGAATCCAGCCCCACCATTAGCCACCTCGTC. Translated, it reads CASSSVESSPTISHLV. The sequence joins TRBV11-2 to TRBJ2-7, with the D gene call left open. The CDR3 sequence holds 16 residues, the cysteine and valine included. Solely the CDR3 DNA is kept, with 48 bases framed from the first base. As encoded in the germline V gene, CDR1 is SGHAT while CDR2 is FQNNGV.